Listed below are T cell receptor beta chains from one sample, sequenced in a study of T cell responses to AZD1222 COVID-19 vaccine. Using immunoSEQ multiplex PCR, the repertoire was profiled, and TCRdb retains in-frame clones only, with some absent. The sample shows 75,000 to 85,000 clones, approximately 90% of them seen only once. This specimen was peripheral blood, taken on day 0 of AZD1222 vaccination. Receptor source: an adult in good health. The CDR3 runs from the conserved cysteine through the conserved F or W. The order of the fields is J gene, D gene, CDR3 length, clone size, V gene, CDR3 DNA, CDR3 protein. D genes are given only for firm matches. The size entry is marked missing in some rows and otherwise reads once, few, many or a size class.

j_call: TRBJ2-1; d_call: TRBD2; cdr3_length: 15; clone_size: NA; v_call: TRBV3-1/TRBV3-2; cdr3_nt: TGTGCCAGCAGTTGGACTAGCGGGTGGGAGAATGAGCAGTTCTTC; cdr3_aa: CASSWTSGWENEQFF
j_call: TRBJ1-1; d_call: TRBD1; cdr3_length: 15; clone_size: NA; v_call: TRBV5-4; cdr3_nt: TGTGCCAGCAGGAGGACAGGGGTTAAGGACACTGAAGCTTTCTTT; cdr3_aa: CASRRTGVKDTEAFF
j_call: TRBJ2-2; d_call: NA; cdr3_length: 13; clone_size: few; v_call: TRBV5-1; cdr3_nt: TGCGCCAGCAGCTTAGGGAACACCGGGGAGCTGTTTTTT; cdr3_aa: CASSLGNTGELFF
j_call: TRBJ2-3; d_call: TRBD1; cdr3_length: 17; clone_size: NA; v_call: TRBV7-2; cdr3_nt: TGTGCCAGCAGCTTAGCCGGGACAGCCCTAGCCACAGATACGCAGTATTTT; cdr3_aa: CASSLAGTALATDTQYF
j_call: TRBJ1-2; d_call: NA; cdr3_length: 14; clone_size: few; v_call: TRBV6-5; cdr3_nt: TGTGCCAGCACTCTCACGGGCGTTAACTATGGCTACACCTTC; cdr3_aa: CASTLTGVNYGYTF
j_call: TRBJ2-5; d_call: NA; cdr3_length: 13; clone_size: NA; v_call: TRBV5-6; cdr3_nt: TGTGCCACCACTGGGCAAGGGCCAGAGACCCAGTACTTC; cdr3_aa: CATTGQGPETQYF
j_call: TRBJ1-1; d_call: NA; cdr3_length: 13; clone_size: NA; v_call: TRBV7-9; cdr3_nt: TGTGCCAGCAGCTTAGGGATGAACACTGAAGCTTTCTTT; cdr3_aa: CASSLGMNTEAFF
j_call: TRBJ1-4; d_call: NA; cdr3_length: 15; clone_size: NA; v_call: TRBV4-1; cdr3_nt: TGCGCCAGCAGACAGCCGGGAACAACTAATGAAAAACTGTTTTTT; cdr3_aa: CASRQPGTTNEKLFF
j_call: TRBJ1-6; d_call: NA; cdr3_length: 14; clone_size: NA; v_call: TRBV6-1; cdr3_nt: TGTGCCAGCAGTGAAAGGGAGCGGAATTCACCCCTCCACTTT; cdr3_aa: CASSERERNSPLHF
j_call: TRBJ2-2; d_call: TRBD1; cdr3_length: 15; clone_size: NA; v_call: TRBV7-8; cdr3_nt: TGTGCCAGCAGCCGGGACAGGGGGGGCACCGGGGAGCTGTTTTTT; cdr3_aa: CASSRDRGGTGELFF
j_call: TRBJ2-1; d_call: TRBD2; cdr3_length: 11; clone_size: NA; v_call: TRBV10-3; cdr3_nt: TGTGCCACGTTAGGGAGGGATGAGCAGTTCTTC; cdr3_aa: CATLGRDEQFF
j_call: TRBJ2-3; d_call: TRBD2; cdr3_length: 15; clone_size: NA; v_call: TRBV7-3; cdr3_nt: TGTGCCAGCAGCGATCCGCGGGAGGGCCAAGATACGCAGTATTTT; cdr3_aa: CASSDPREGQDTQYF
j_call: TRBJ1-1; d_call: TRBD1; cdr3_length: 12; clone_size: NA; v_call: TRBV7-9; cdr3_nt: TGTGCCAGCAGCGCGCAGGGGGCGCTCGCTTTCTTT; cdr3_aa: CASSAQGALAFF
j_call: TRBJ1-3; d_call: NA; cdr3_length: 16; clone_size: NA; v_call: TRBV7-6; cdr3_nt: TGTGCCAGCAGCCCGCGTGGGGGGAACTCTGGAAACACCATATATTTT; cdr3_aa: CASSPRGGNSGNTIYF
j_call: TRBJ1-5; d_call: NA; cdr3_length: 15; clone_size: NA; v_call: TRBV30; cdr3_nt: TGTGCCTGGAGTGTACAATTCCCTAGCAATCAGCCCCAGCATTTT; cdr3_aa: CAWSVQFPSNQPQHF
j_call: TRBJ2-2; d_call: NA; cdr3_length: 13; clone_size: NA; v_call: TRBV9; cdr3_nt: TGTGCCAGCAGCGTAAAGAACACCGGGGAGCTGTTTTTT; cdr3_aa: CASSVKNTGELFF
j_call: TRBJ2-7; d_call: NA; cdr3_length: 17; clone_size: NA; v_call: TRBV5-8; cdr3_nt: TGTGCCAGCAGCTTGGCCGAAGAGGCGGGAACCTCCTACGAGCAGTACTTC; cdr3_aa: CASSLAEEAGTSYEQYF
j_call: TRBJ2-4; d_call: TRBD2; cdr3_length: 16; clone_size: once; v_call: TRBV4-3; cdr3_nt: TGCGCCAGCAGCCAAGAGAGCGGGAGGGCCAAAAACATTCAGTACTTC; cdr3_aa: CASSQESGRAKNIQYF
j_call: TRBJ2-5; d_call: NA; cdr3_length: 15; clone_size: NA; v_call: TRBV6-5; cdr3_nt: TGTGCCAGCAGCCTAAGCGGAGGGGGAGGAGAGACCCAGTACTTC; cdr3_aa: CASSLSGGGGETQYF
j_call: TRBJ2-5; d_call: NA; cdr3_length: 14; clone_size: NA; v_call: TRBV9; cdr3_nt: TGTGCCAGCAGCGTGGGGCCAGACCAAGAGACCCAGTACTTC; cdr3_aa: CASSVGPDQETQYF
j_call: TRBJ2-1; d_call: TRBD2; cdr3_length: 16; clone_size: NA; v_call: TRBV7-8; cdr3_nt: TGTGCCAGCAGCTTCTTTAGCGGGATCATTTACAATGAGCAGTTCTTC; cdr3_aa: CASSFFSGIIYNEQFF
j_call: TRBJ2-7; d_call: TRBD1; cdr3_length: 13; clone_size: NA; v_call: TRBV5-1; cdr3_nt: TGCGCCAGCAACCCGACAGGGTTGAACGAGCAGTACTTC; cdr3_aa: CASNPTGLNEQYF
j_call: TRBJ2-1; d_call: TRBD2; cdr3_length: 11; clone_size: NA; v_call: TRBV29-1; cdr3_nt: TGCAGCCCGAGACTAGCCAATGAGCAGTTCTTC; cdr3_aa: CSPRLANEQFF
j_call: TRBJ2-7; d_call: TRBD2; cdr3_length: 14; clone_size: NA; v_call: TRBV29-1; cdr3_nt: TGCAGCGTTGGGCGAGGGAGCGGGGATTACGAGCAGTACTTC; cdr3_aa: CSVGRGSGDYEQYF
j_call: TRBJ2-7; d_call: NA; cdr3_length: 16; clone_size: NA; v_call: TRBV15; cdr3_nt: TGTGCCACCAGCAGGAAGAGCGGATCTGGTTCCGACGAGCAGTACTTC; cdr3_aa: CATSRKSGSGSDEQYF
j_call: TRBJ2-7; d_call: TRBD2; cdr3_length: 13; clone_size: NA; v_call: TRBV6-2/TRBV6-3; cdr3_nt: TGTGCCAGCAGCAAGCGGGAGTCCTACGAGCAGTACTTC; cdr3_aa: CASSKRESYEQYF
j_call: TRBJ1-4; d_call: NA; cdr3_length: 14; clone_size: NA; v_call: TRBV25-1; cdr3_nt: TGTGCCAGCAGTGAACCCGGTTATAATGAAAAACTGTTTTTT; cdr3_aa: CASSEPGYNEKLFF
j_call: TRBJ1-1; d_call: NA; cdr3_length: 15; clone_size: NA; v_call: TRBV14; cdr3_nt: TGTGCCAGCAGCCTCACCAGGGGACTGAACACTGAAGCTTTCTTT; cdr3_aa: CASSLTRGLNTEAFF
j_call: TRBJ2-5; d_call: NA; cdr3_length: 11; clone_size: NA; v_call: TRBV29-1; cdr3_nt: TGCAGCGCCTGGGTCCAAGAGACCCAGTACTTC; cdr3_aa: CSAWVQETQYF
j_call: TRBJ1-5; d_call: NA; cdr3_length: 15; clone_size: NA; v_call: TRBV3-1/TRBV3-2; cdr3_nt: TGTGCCAGCAGCCAAGCAGGGGAGGGCAATCAGCCCCAGCATTTT; cdr3_aa: CASSQAGEGNQPQHF
j_call: TRBJ2-3; d_call: TRBD2; cdr3_length: 15; clone_size: NA; v_call: TRBV5-4; cdr3_nt: TGTGCCAGCAGCCTGGGACTAGCGGGCACAGATACGCAGTATTTT; cdr3_aa: CASSLGLAGTDTQYF
j_call: TRBJ1-5; d_call: TRBD1; cdr3_length: 14; clone_size: NA; v_call: TRBV27; cdr3_nt: TGTGCCAGCAATCCGACAGGGGGGTATCAGCCCCAGCATTTT; cdr3_aa: CASNPTGGYQPQHF
j_call: TRBJ1-2; d_call: TRBD1; cdr3_length: 16; clone_size: few; v_call: TRBV10-3; cdr3_nt: TGTGCCATCAGTGAGCCCGCTCGGGACAGGGTAAATGGCTACACCTTC; cdr3_aa: CAISEPARDRVNGYTF
j_call: TRBJ2-2; d_call: NA; cdr3_length: 15; clone_size: NA; v_call: TRBV10-1; cdr3_nt: TGCGCCAGCAGTGAGTCGAGCGGGAACACCGGGGAGCTGTTTTTT; cdr3_aa: CASSESSGNTGELFF
j_call: TRBJ1-3; d_call: TRBD1; cdr3_length: 15; clone_size: NA; v_call: TRBV19; cdr3_nt: TGTGCCAGTAGCGAACAGGGGGCTAGTGGAAACACCATATATTTT; cdr3_aa: CASSEQGASGNTIYF
j_call: TRBJ2-1; d_call: TRBD2; cdr3_length: 13; clone_size: once; v_call: TRBV5-4; cdr3_nt: TGTGCCAGCACTTCGGGGGGGTACAATGAGCAGTTCTTC; cdr3_aa: CASTSGGYNEQFF
j_call: TRBJ2-1; d_call: TRBD2; cdr3_length: 19; clone_size: NA; v_call: TRBV7-3; cdr3_nt: TGTGCCAGCAGCTTAGTACGGCTAGCGGGAGGGGCGTCCCACAATGAGCAGTTCTTC; cdr3_aa: CASSLVRLAGGASHNEQFF
j_call: TRBJ1-3; d_call: TRBD1; cdr3_length: 15; clone_size: NA; v_call: TRBV5-1; cdr3_nt: TGCGCCAGCAGCATCGACAGGGGATCGACGGGCACCATATATTTT; cdr3_aa: CASSIDRGSTGTIYF
j_call: TRBJ2-7; d_call: NA; cdr3_length: 13; clone_size: NA; v_call: TRBV12-3/TRBV12-4; cdr3_nt: TGTGCCAGCAGTTTGTTGGGTCGGGTCGAGCAGTACTTC; cdr3_aa: CASSLLGRVEQYF
j_call: TRBJ2-5; d_call: NA; cdr3_length: 13; clone_size: NA; v_call: TRBV29-1; cdr3_nt: TGCAGCGTTGAACCGGATTTAGAAGAGACCCAGTACTTC; cdr3_aa: CSVEPDLEETQYF
j_call: TRBJ2-1; d_call: NA; cdr3_length: 16; clone_size: few; v_call: TRBV4-3; cdr3_nt: TGCGCCAGCAGCCAAGATCTAACTAGAGCCTACAATGAGCAGTTCTTC; cdr3_aa: CASSQDLTRAYNEQFF
j_call: TRBJ1-1; d_call: NA; cdr3_length: 13; clone_size: NA; v_call: TRBV6-1; cdr3_nt: TGTGCCAGCAGTGAAGGACGGCACACTGAAGCTTTCTTT; cdr3_aa: CASSEGRHTEAFF
j_call: TRBJ2-1; d_call: NA; cdr3_length: 14; clone_size: NA; v_call: TRBV11-2; cdr3_nt: TGTGCCAGCAGCTTAGATCACGGCTACAATGAGCAGTTCTTC; cdr3_aa: CASSLDHGYNEQFF
j_call: TRBJ2-3; d_call: NA; cdr3_length: 13; clone_size: NA; v_call: TRBV2; cdr3_nt: TGTGCCAGCGCAGGCGGCACCACAGATACGCAGTATTTT; cdr3_aa: CASAGGTTDTQYF
j_call: TRBJ1-6; d_call: NA; cdr3_length: 14; clone_size: NA; v_call: TRBV30; cdr3_nt: TGTGCCTGGAGTAGAGGGACGGCGAATTCACCCCTCCACTTT; cdr3_aa: CAWSRGTANSPLHF
j_call: TRBJ2-5; d_call: TRBD2; cdr3_length: 15; clone_size: NA; v_call: TRBV7-3; cdr3_nt: TGTGCCAGCAGCCCGCTCGGGGGGGTGGGAGAGACCCAGTACTTC; cdr3_aa: CASSPLGGVGETQYF
j_call: TRBJ2-1; d_call: TRBD2; cdr3_length: 17; clone_size: NA; v_call: TRBV4-2; cdr3_nt: TGTGCCAGCAGCCAAGATATGCCCTTAGGACTAGACAATGAGCAGTTCTTC; cdr3_aa: CASSQDMPLGLDNEQFF
j_call: TRBJ2-2; d_call: TRBD2; cdr3_length: 18; clone_size: NA; v_call: TRBV29-1; cdr3_nt: TGCAGCGTTGTCATCGTGCTAGCGGGAGGGCTAGGCACCGGGGAGCTGTTTTTT; cdr3_aa: CSVVIVLAGGLGTGELFF
j_call: TRBJ1-3; d_call: NA; cdr3_length: 15; clone_size: NA; v_call: TRBV9; cdr3_nt: TGTGCCAGCAGCGTAGCTGGAGATGGCGGAAACACCATATATTTT; cdr3_aa: CASSVAGDGGNTIYF
j_call: TRBJ2-7; d_call: TRBD2; cdr3_length: 15; clone_size: NA; v_call: TRBV30; cdr3_nt: TGTGCCTGGAGTTTGGGACTAGCGAGCTCCTACGAGCAGTACTTC; cdr3_aa: CAWSLGLASSYEQYF
j_call: TRBJ1-2; d_call: NA; cdr3_length: 14; clone_size: NA; v_call: TRBV5-6; cdr3_nt: TGTGCCAGCAGCTTGGTGGGGGGTTCCTATGGCTACACCTTC; cdr3_aa: CASSLVGGSYGYTF
j_call: TRBJ2-7; d_call: TRBD1; cdr3_length: 15; clone_size: NA; v_call: TRBV19; cdr3_nt: TGTGCCAGTAGTGACAGGGGGTTGACGGCCTACGAGCAGTACTTC; cdr3_aa: CASSDRGLTAYEQYF
j_call: TRBJ1-3; d_call: NA; cdr3_length: 15; clone_size: NA; v_call: TRBV7-9; cdr3_nt: TGTGCCAGCAGCAAAAGGACGGGGGCGGGAAACACCATATATTTT; cdr3_aa: CASSKRTGAGNTIYF
j_call: TRBJ2-7; d_call: NA; cdr3_length: 11; clone_size: NA; v_call: TRBV2; cdr3_nt: TGTGCCAGCAGTGAACACTACGAGCAGTACTTC; cdr3_aa: CASSEHYEQYF
j_call: TRBJ1-1; d_call: NA; cdr3_length: 13; clone_size: NA; v_call: TRBV6-5; cdr3_nt: TGTGCCAGCAGTTACGCGGGGAACACTGAAGCTTTCTTT; cdr3_aa: CASSYAGNTEAFF
j_call: TRBJ1-2; d_call: NA; cdr3_length: 15; clone_size: NA; v_call: TRBV11-3; cdr3_nt: TGTGCCAGCAGCTTAGGCCCCAGAGAAGACTATGGCTACACCTTC; cdr3_aa: CASSLGPREDYGYTF
j_call: TRBJ2-7; d_call: NA; cdr3_length: 12; clone_size: NA; v_call: TRBV12-3/TRBV12-4; cdr3_nt: TGTGCCAGCAGTTTCGGCTTCTACGAGCAGTACTTC; cdr3_aa: CASSFGFYEQYF
j_call: TRBJ2-1; d_call: NA; cdr3_length: 15; clone_size: NA; v_call: TRBV19; cdr3_nt: TGTGCCAGTAGTATCAGGGATATACGATCGAATGAGCAGTTCTTC; cdr3_aa: CASSIRDIRSNEQFF